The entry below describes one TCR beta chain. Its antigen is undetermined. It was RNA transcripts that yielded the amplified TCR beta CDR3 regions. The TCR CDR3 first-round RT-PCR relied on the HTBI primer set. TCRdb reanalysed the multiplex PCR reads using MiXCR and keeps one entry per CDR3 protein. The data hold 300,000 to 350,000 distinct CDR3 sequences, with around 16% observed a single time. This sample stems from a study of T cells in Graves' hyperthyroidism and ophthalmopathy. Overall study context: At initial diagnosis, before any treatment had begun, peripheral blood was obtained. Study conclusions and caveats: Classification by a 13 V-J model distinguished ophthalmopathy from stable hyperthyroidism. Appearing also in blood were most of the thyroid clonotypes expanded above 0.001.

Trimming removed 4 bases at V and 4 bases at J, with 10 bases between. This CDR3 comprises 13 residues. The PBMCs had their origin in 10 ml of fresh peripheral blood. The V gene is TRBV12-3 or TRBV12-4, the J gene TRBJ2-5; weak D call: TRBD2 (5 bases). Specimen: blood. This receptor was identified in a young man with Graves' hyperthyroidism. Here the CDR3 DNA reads TGTGCCAGCAGTTATGCGGGTTTAGAGACCCAGTACTTC. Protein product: CASSYAGLETQYF.